This T cell receptor (beta chain) was identified during a study of T cells in Graves' hyperthyroidism and ophthalmopathy. Notes on the study in general: The model foresaw ophthalmopathy a median 6.5 months prior to onset. Most clonotypes expanded in thyroid above 0.001 were likewise present in blood.

In the case of this clonotype: Its antigen is still unknown.

Regions amplified from RNA transcripts were the TCR beta CDR3 regions. First-round RT-PCR of the TCR CDR3 relied on the HTBI primer set. Via MiXCR, TCRdb re-called the multiplex PCR reads, giving one row per CDR3 protein. The repertoire includes approximately 600,000 distinct CDR3 sequences, approximately 15% of them detected once, and 6.5% to 9% sits in the top ten. J was trimmed by 6 bases and V by 4 bases; bases with no gene match: 1. Germline CDR1 DFQATT, CDR2 SNEGSKA (reference sequence). The CDR3 contains 11 residues. The study included ophthalmopathy patients with Clinical Activity Score at least 3, NOSPECS grade at least 4 and duration under 3 months. Uncontrolled infection, other autoimmune disease, pregnancy or lactation disqualified patients from enrolment.

The sequenced sample consisted of blood. This chain joins TRBV20-1 and TRBJ1-2, with 8 bases aligning to TRBD1. The sequence was collected from a woman in her late teens or twenties with Graves' ophthalmopathy. The CDR3 is CSAMTGDGYTF. CDR3 in DNA: TGCAGTGCTATGACAGGGGATGGCTACACCTTC.